Below are 29 T cell receptor beta chains sequenced from a single sample in a study of blood T cell repertoires in COVID-19. Only in-frame clones appear in the TCRdb table, and some are missing; sequencing was by immunoSEQ multiplex PCR. The repertoire holds hundreds of thousands of clones, with around 83% as singletons. The sample comprised peripheral blood. Receptors originate from a woman older than 75 with acute or convalescent COVID-19.

A remark on this clone: The identical CDR3 is also encoded by other nucleotide sequences in the sample. V usage is TRBV6-5 and J usage is TRBJ1-1; 7 nucleotides agree with TRBD1. The CDR3 has 13 residues. Germline-derived CDR1 and CDR2 are MNHEY and SVGAGI. V gave up 6 bases and J gave up 2 bases; unmatched junction bases: 3. The CDR3 loop reads CASSNRGNTEAFF. The DNA of the CDR3 is TGTGCCAGCAGCAACAGGGGAAACACTGAAGCTTTCTTT.

V is TRBV5-6 and J is TRBJ1-4, with D possibly matching TRBD1 (6 bases). CDR3 length: 15 residues. The V and J ends lost 4 bases and 6 bases respectively, with 16 bases between them. CDR1 and CDR2 from the germline V gene are SGHDT and YYEEEE. For the CDR3, the DNA is TGTGCCAGCAGCCCTGGAGGCAGGGGCGATGAAAAACTGTTTTTT. Protein sequence: CASSPGGRGDEKLFF.

The chain has TRBV7-6 and TRBJ1-6; possibly TRBD1 for D (5 bases). The CDR3 loop spans 14 amino acids. The germline V gene has CDR1 SGHVS and CDR2 FNYEAQ. V dropped 5 bases and J dropped 11 bases, with 16 bases sitting between them. CDR3 in DNA: TGTGCCAGCAGCCCGGGCGGGGGGAGAGCACCCCTCCACTTT. Protein product: CASSPGGGRAPLHF.

The chain links TRBV5-6 to TRBJ2-7, with unresolved D. The CDR3 contains 13 residues. CDR1 is SGHDT, CDR2 YYEEEE, per germline. V was trimmed by 2 bases and J by 8 bases, leaving 14 bases between them. CDR3 DNA: TGTGCCAGCAGCTTATTGACAAAAGAAAAGCAGTACTTC. The encoded protein is CASSLLTKEKQYF.

This rearrangement joins TRBV2 to TRBJ1-1, with a possible D match to TRBD1 (5 bases). The CDR3 is 12 amino acids. The germline CDR1 and CDR2 sequences are SNHLY and FYNNEI. Trimming pared 6 bases from V and 6 bases from J, leaving 11 bases between. The CDR3 sequence: CASRQGRSEAFF. The CDR3 region has the DNA TGTGCCAGCAGGCAGGGTCGGTCTGAAGCTTTCTTT.

The gene calls are TRBV28 and TRBJ2-7; 9 bases are shared with TRBD1. Germline V gene lookup returns CDR1 MDHEN and CDR2 SYDVKM. V lost 2 bases, J lost 4 bases, and 12 bases stayed unmatched. The CDR3 spans 17 residues. The CDR3 reads CASSLKIWGQGGYEQYF. Here the CDR3 DNA reads TGTGCCAGCAGTTTAAAGATTTGGGGACAGGGCGGATACGAGCAGTACTTC.

A single count supports this clone. This rearrangement joins TRBV19 to TRBJ2-3, with a tentative D call TRBD1 (6 bases). CDR3 length equals 15 residues. CDR1 is LNHDA and CDR2 is SQIVND in the germline V gene (reference sequence). V shed 7 bases and J shed 0 bases, with 14 bases lying between them. The CDR3 DNA reads TGTGCCAGTAATTCACAGGGTCTTAGCACAGATACGCAGTATTTT. Translation gives CASNSQGLSTDTQYF.

The count of this clone is one. V gene TRBV6-5 combines with J gene TRBJ1-2; D unclear. There are 14 residues in the CDR3. Germline lookup yields CDR1 MNHEY and CDR2 SVGAGI. V shed 8 bases and J shed 4 bases, with 17 bases lying between them. CDR3 region: CASRWGGPSYGYTF. The CDR3 region has the DNA TGTGCCAGCCGCTGGGGAGGGCCGTCCTATGGCTACACCTTC.

The chain links TRBV28 to TRBJ1-2, with 8 nucleotides matching TRBD1. CDR1 MDHEN and CDR2 SYDVKM come from the germline V gene. CDR3 size: 14 residues. J lost 3 bases, V lost 5 bases, and 5 bases had no gene match. CDR3 in amino acids: CASSLPTGDYGYTF. Here the CDR3 DNA reads TGTGCCAGCAGTCTCCCGACAGGGGACTATGGCTACACCTTC.

The gene calls are TRBV7-2 and TRBJ2-1; a weak D match, TRBD2 (6 bases). V lost 0 bases and J lost 4, with 10 bases in between. This CDR3 spans 15 amino acids. Germline V lookup: CDR1 SGHTA, CDR2 FQGNSA. CDR3 coding DNA: TGTGCCAGCAGCTTAGCGTACGGAGGGTACAATGAGCAGTTCTTC. Translated: CASSLAYGGYNEQFF.

The DNA of the CDR3 is TGTGCCAGCAGCTCCGGGACAGGGGGTTGGACTAATGAAAAACTGTTTTTT. This sequence encodes CASSSGTGGWTNEKLFF. The rearrangement links TRBV3-1 (or the pseudogene TRBV3-2) to TRBJ1-4; 11 bases map to TRBD1. Germline V CDR1 and CDR2: LGHDT, YNNKEL (reference sequence). Germline trimming cut 5 bases from V and 2 bases from J; bases unmatched to any gene: 7. CDR3 length: 17 residues.

V and J are TRBV19 and TRBJ1-5, with TRBD1 as a possible D gene (5 bases). The germline CDR1 and CDR2 sequences are LNHDA and SQIVND (reference sequence). CDR3 size: 14 residues. The V end was cut by 3 bases, the J end by 7 bases, with 13 bases between. The CDR3 coding sequence is TGTGCCAGTAGTATCCGTGCAGGGTTGCAGCCCCAGCATTTT. Translated: CASSIRAGLQPQHF.

The V gene is TRBV6-6, the J gene TRBJ2-3, with D perhaps matching TRBD1 (6 bases). The V gene's germline CDR1 is MNHNY and CDR2 SVGAGI (reference sequence). V gave up 5 bases and J gave up 4 bases, with 13 bases separating them. This CDR3 spans 14 amino acids. CDR3 protein: CASSPQGQADTQYF. The CDR3 DNA reads TGTGCCAGCAGTCCACAGGGTCAGGCAGATACGCAGTATTTT.

The chain combines TRBV7-9 with TRBJ1-4, with a tentative D call TRBD1 (6 bases). CDR3 length: 15 residues. Per the germline V gene, CDR1 is SEHNR and CDR2 is FQNEAQ (reference sequence). V was clipped by 1 base and J by 0 bases, with 6 bases between them. CDR3 coding DNA: TGTGCCAGCAGCTTAGACAGGGCAACTAATGAAAAACTGTTTTTT. Translation: CASSLDRATNEKLFF.

The chain combines TRBV7-8 with TRBJ1-2, with D possibly TRBD1 on 6 matching bases. The germline CDR1 and CDR2 sequences are SGHVS and FQNEAQ. This CDR3 has 14 amino acids. The V and J ends lost 3 bases and 6 bases respectively, with 14 bases between them. CDR3 DNA sequence: TGTGCCAGCAGCTTTCAATCAGGGGCAGATGGCTACACCTTC. Translation gives CASSFQSGADGYTF.

The gene calls are TRBV5-4 and TRBJ2-1; 13 bases fit TRBD2. The V and J ends lost 0 bases and 3 bases, in that order; junction bases with no gene match: 9. Germline CDR1 reads SGHNT; CDR2 reads YYREEE (reference sequence). The CDR3 loop spans 19 amino acids. CDR3 DNA: TGTGCCAGCAGCTTGGAAACTAGCGGGGGGGCACTATACTACAATGAGCAGTTCTTC. Residues: CASSLETSGGALYYNEQFF.

This clone has only one observation. V usage is TRBV5-6 and J usage is TRBJ2-5; D is perhaps TRBD1 (6 bases). The germline V gene has CDR1 SGHDT and CDR2 YYEEEE. Trimming took off 4 bases at V and 2 bases at J, with 24 bases between the two ends. This CDR3 is 18 amino acids long. CDR3 nucleotides: TGTGCCAGCAGCCCCTCCTTTTCAGGGGAACCCGTACAAGAGACCCAGTACTTC. Encoded protein: CASSPSFSGEPVQETQYF.

The chain recombines TRBV3-1 (or the pseudogene TRBV3-2) with TRBJ2-7, with D tentatively TRBD1 (5 bases). Germline lookup yields CDR1 LGHDT and CDR2 YNNKEL (reference sequence). The ends were cut back, 1 base at V and 6 bases at J, with 22 bases in the middle. The CDR3 is 17 residues long. The CDR3: CASSQGRGRFSGGEQYF. DNA of the CDR3: TGTGCCAGCAGCCAAGGAAGGGGTCGCTTCTCTGGTGGCGAGCAGTACTTC.

This chain uses TRBV7-8 with TRBJ1-1; 8 bases align to TRBD1. V lost 1 base, J lost 4 bases, and 5 bases stayed unmatched. This CDR3 contains 15 residues. Germline-derived CDR1 and CDR2 are SGHVS and FQNEAQ. The DNA of the CDR3 is TGTGCCAGCAGCTTAGTCCAGGGGGCGCCCACTGAAGCTTTCTTT. Its protein is CASSLVQGAPTEAFF. The full variable domain, rest sourced from reference TRBV7-8 and TRBJ1-1, is GAGVSQSPRYKVAKRGQDVALRCDPISGHVSLFWYQQALGQGPEFLTYFQNEAQLDKSGLPSDRFFAERPEGSVSTLKIQRTQQEDSAVYLCASSLVQGAPTEAFFGQGTRLTVV.

V is TRBV19 and J is TRBJ2-1; no clear D. V was pared by 2 bases and J by 8 bases, with 13 bases between. Germline loops: CDR1 LNHDA, CDR2 SQIVND (reference sequence). The CDR3 is 14 residues long. The CDR3 DNA is TGTGCCAGTAGTATAATTGGTCAGTTTGATGAGCAGTTCTTC. Protein: CASSIIGQFDEQFF.

This clone appeared a single time. The V and J genes are TRBV10-3 and TRBJ1-3; D gene ambiguous. CDR3 length: 16 amino acids. Germline CDR1 reads ENHRY; CDR2 reads SYGVKD. The ends were cut back, 0 bases at V and 0 bases at J, with 9 bases in the middle. CDR3 in amino acids: CAISESGVRSGNTIYF. DNA for the CDR3: TGTGCCATCAGTGAGTCGGGCGTTCGCTCTGGAAACACCATATATTTT.

V and J are TRBV10-3 and TRBJ2-5; 8 positions match TRBD1. V was pared by 4 bases and J by 2 bases, with 3 bases of the junction left unmatched. CDR3 length equals 14 residues. Germline V gene lookup returns CDR1 ENHRY and CDR2 SYGVKD. The CDR3 loop reads CAISAGGDQETQYF. The CDR3 DNA reads TGTGCCATCAGTGCAGGGGGCGATCAAGAGACCCAGTACTTC.

The chain couples TRBV27 to TRBJ2-4, with D possibly TRBD1 on 6 matching bases. CDR3 length equals 16 residues. Germline V gene lookup returns CDR1 MNHEY and CDR2 SMNVEV (reference sequence). Trimming took off 5 bases at V and 0 bases at J, with 14 bases between the two ends. The CDR3: CASSPGQTLAKNIQYF. Written as DNA, the CDR3 is TGTGCCAGCAGTCCAGGACAGACTTTAGCCAAAAACATTCAGTACTTC.

The CDR3 here is CATSRDTGGFLTQYF. CDR3 DNA sequence: TGTGCCACCAGCAGAGATACAGGGGGCTTTCTGACCCAGTACTTC. The rearrangement uses TRBV15 and TRBJ2-5, with 9 bases that match TRBD1. V dropped 0 bases and J dropped 7; count of bases not matched to a gene: 6. The germline gives CDR1 LNHNV, CDR2 YYDKDF (reference sequence). This CDR3 contains 15 residues.

The chain combines TRBV5-1 with TRBJ1-3; TRBD1 agrees at 7 bases. The CDR3 length is 15 residues. Germline V gene sequence: CDR1 SGHRS, CDR2 YFSETQ. Losses at the gene ends were 2 bases for V and 4 bases for J; bases not matched to a gene: 6. The CDR3: CASSFSGGSGNTIYF. The CDR3 DNA sequence: TGCGCCAGCAGCTTCTCAGGGGGATCCGGAAACACCATATATTTT.

This clone occurred once. V usage is TRBV7-5 and J usage is TRBJ1-4; no check of the table's D call, TRBD1, against the DNA was made. TRBV7-5 is a pseudogene segment. The CDR3 runs 15 residues. CDR3 sequence: CARSFGGQINEKLFF. The CDR3 DNA follows: TGTGCCAGAAGCTTCGGGGGACAGATAAATGAAAAACTGTTTTTT.

This chain uses TRBV7-2 with TRBJ1-4; 8 nucleotides agree with TRBD1. CDR1 and CDR2 from the germline V gene are SGHTA and FQGNSA. The CDR3 totals 15 residues. V trimming: 5 bases; J trimming: 2 bases; junction bases outside the gene matches: 4. CDR3 in DNA: TGTGCCAGCAGCCAGTACAGGGGGACTAATGAAAAACTGTTTTTT. This encodes CASSQYRGTNEKLFF. The full variable domain, rest sourced from reference TRBV7-2 and TRBJ1-4, is GAGVSQSPSNKVTEKGKDVELRCDPISGHTALYWYRQSLGQGLEFLIYFQGNSAPDKSGLPSDRFSAERTGGSVSTLTIQRTQQEDSAVYLCASSQYRGTNEKLFFGSGTQLSVL.

At least ten counts were recorded for this clone. The chain couples TRBV6-5 to TRBJ2-7; 9 bases match TRBD1. The J segment lost 3 bases and the V segment lost 2 bases, leaving 5 bases of the junction unmatched. CDR1 and CDR2 (germline): MNHEY, SVGAGI. CDR3 length equals 15 residues. CDR3 region: CASSYGTGTYYEQYF. The DNA of the CDR3 is TGTGCCAGCAGTTACGGGACAGGGACTTACTACGAGCAGTACTTC.

In nucleotides, the CDR3 is TGTGCCAGCAGTTTAGAGCCTTTTGAAAAACTGTTTTTT. It translates to CASSLEPFEKLFF. The chain links TRBV28 to TRBJ1-4, with no clear D. V was cut by 2 bases and J by 7 bases, with 8 bases left in between. Per the germline V gene, CDR1 is MDHEN and CDR2 is SYDVKM. This CDR3 spans 13 amino acids.